This T cell receptor (beta chain) was sequenced during a study of OX40 agonist ivuxolimab in advanced cancers. Turning to the study itself: A male proportion of over 75% was recorded, with mean age roughly 60 years and range about 23 to 90.

Collection of blood occurred at baseline, at cycle 4 day 1, and at cycle 7 day 1. Clones were sequenced by immunoSEQ multiplex PCR, and TCRdb holds only the in-frame ones, with some missing. This sample has 40,000 to 50,000 clones; about 90% occur once, and the top ten carry roughly 56%. Germline loops: CDR1 MGHRA, CDR2 YSYEKL. The CDR3 is 16 amino acids. Trimming pared 1 base from V and 0 bases from J, leaving 10 bases between. The sample was CD4+ or CD8+ T cells sorted from blood, taken in a trial of the OX40 agonist ivuxolimab. This chain joins TRBV4-1 and TRBJ2-1; D ambiguous. The source of this sequence is an adult with an advanced solid tumor such as melanoma, head and neck, liver or kidney cancer. CDR3 coding DNA: TGCGCCAGCAGCCAAGTAAACCTAGTCTCCTACAATGAGCAGTTCTTC. As protein: CASSQVNLVSYNEQFF.